This T cell receptor (beta chain) was captured in a study of cytomegalovirus exposure and HLA in healthy donors. The PCR employed 60 Vbeta primers together with 13 Jbeta primers. Here immunoSEQ multiplex PCR was the method, and the copy in TCRdb shows in-frame clones only, minus some. The repertoire holds hundreds of thousands of clones, with over 60% as singletons. The CDR3 is 15 amino acids. Trimming removed 0 bases at V and 2 bases at J, with 9 bases between. CDR1 is SGDLS, CDR2 YYNGEE, per germline. V usage is TRBV9 and J usage is TRBJ2-1; possibly TRBD2 for D (5 bases). This receptor was identified in a male donor in good health and CMV-seronegative. The sample taken for sequencing was PBMCs. The chain's CDR3 is CASSVGRATYNEQFF. CDR3 bases: TGTGCCAGCAGCGTAGGGCGGGCTACCTACAATGAGCAGTTCTTC.